This TCR beta chain was profiled in a study of T cell responses to AZD1222 COVID-19 vaccine. Study-wide context: Doses given second, at about 4 or about 12 weeks, were pooled.

Study-wide results and limits: Donor demographics were predominantly white British with a female majority; clonal diversity may be underestimated. Mapped onto spike, vaccine-associated CD4 TCRs spanned it and were dominant at 160-218 and 743-854.

Profiled with immunoSEQ multiplex PCR; TCRdb holds only in-frame clones, not every one. The sample contains about 180,000 clones, approximately 91% of which appear only once. Concerning this clone itself: Its specificity is not known.

The CDR3 length is 16 residues. Germline CDR1 is SGHTS and CDR2 is YDEGEE. V was pared by 4 bases and J by 7 bases, with 10 bases of the junction left unmatched. The chain couples TRBV5-8 to TRBJ2-1; TRBD2 matches at 11 bases. The specimen comprised peripheral blood, sampled on day 0 of AZD1222 vaccination. The sequence was collected from an adult in good health. The CDR3 DNA sequence: TGTGCCAGCAGCCCCCGACTAGCGGGAAATAATAATGAGCAGTTCTTC. Translated, it gives CASSPRLAGNNNEQFF.